Listed below are T cell receptor beta chains from one sample, sequenced in a study of T cell responses to AZD1222 COVID-19 vaccine. Data came from immunoSEQ multiplex PCR; TCRdb stores just in-frame clones and leaves some out. The table lists approximately 120,000 clones, 80% to 90% of them singletons, with roughly 10% in the top ten. This specimen was peripheral blood, taken on day 0 of AZD1222 vaccination. These TCRs come from an adult in good health. Each CDR3 is given with its conserved first and last residue. Each record gives: CDR3 protein, CDR3 DNA, clone size, J gene, V gene, D gene. D genes are given only for firm matches. Size values are once, few and many counts, or a class for expanded clones, and some rows have none.

CASSPTGEEAFF TGTGCCAGCAGCCCGACAGGGGAGGAAGCTTTCTTT - TRBJ1-1 TRBV28 TRBD1
CASSFQAGGSYEQYF TGTGCCAGCAGTTTTCAAGCGGGGGGATCCTACGAGCAGTACTTC once TRBJ2-7 TRBV27 TRBD2
CASSPLETGFYGYTF TGTGCCAGCTCACCACTCGAGACAGGTTTTTATGGCTACACCTTC - TRBJ1-2 TRBV18 -
CASSLGGLNYGYTF TGTGCCAGCTCTCTCGGGGGATTAAACTATGGCTACACCTTC - TRBJ1-2 TRBV18 -
CASSPQGRANEKLFF TGCGCCAGCAGCCCCCAGGGGAGAGCTAATGAAAAACTGTTTTTT - TRBJ1-4 TRBV10-1 -
CASSEGTVNTEAFF TGTGCCAGCAGTGAAGGGACAGTGAACACTGAAGCTTTCTTT - TRBJ1-1 TRBV6-1 -
CASSRASGSTDTQYF TGTGCCAGCAGCCGAGCTAGCGGGAGCACAGATACGCAGTATTTT - TRBJ2-3 TRBV13 TRBD2
CASSIDRTGPPADTQYF TGTGCCAGTAGTATAGATCGGACGGGGCCTCCAGCAGATACGCAGTATTTT - TRBJ2-3 TRBV19 -
CASSQGVYEQYF TGTGCCAGCAGTCAAGGGGTGTACGAGCAGTACTTC - TRBJ2-7 TRBV28 -
CASSLTNQPQHF TGTGCCAGCAGTTTGACCAATCAGCCCCAGCATTTT - TRBJ1-5 TRBV28 -
CASGVGPNYGYTF TGTGCCAGCGGGGTCGGGCCTAACTATGGCTACACCTTC - TRBJ1-2 TRBV6-6 -
CASSRRLAEGNSYNEQFF TGTGCCAGCAGCCGCCGACTAGCGGAAGGGAACTCCTACAATGAGCAGTTCTTC - TRBJ2-1 TRBV4-2 TRBD2
CASSQVLAGGVLDKNIQYF TGTGCCAGCAGCCAAGTGCTAGCGGGAGGAGTTTTGGACAAAAACATTCAGTACTTC - TRBJ2-4 TRBV14 TRBD2
CASSARSGTGGYEQYF TGTGCCAGCAGCGCTAGGTCGGGGACAGGCGGTTACGAGCAGTACTTC - TRBJ2-7 TRBV28 TRBD1
CATSRDRPGELFF TGTGCCACCAGCAGAGATCGTCCCGGGGAGCTGTTTTTT once TRBJ2-2 TRBV15 -
CAISESPARGAKNIQYF TGTGCCATCAGTGAGTCGCCGGCCCGAGGGGCCAAAAACATTCAGTACTTC - TRBJ2-4 TRBV10-3 -
CASSPPGTDEETQYF TGTGCCAGCAGCCCACCCGGGACCGACGAAGAGACCCAGTACTTC - TRBJ2-5 TRBV3-1/TRBV3-2 -
CASSSVLNTEAFF TGTGCCAGCAGTTCCGTCCTGAACACTGAAGCTTTCTTT - TRBJ1-1 TRBV28 -
CASSLGGPGTGAYEQYF TGTGCCAGCAGTTTAGGAGGACCCGGGACAGGGGCCTACGAGCAGTACTTC once TRBJ2-7 TRBV27 TRBD1
CASRGAGSYEQYF TGTGCCAGCAGGGGGGCGGGTTCCTACGAGCAGTACTTC - TRBJ2-7 TRBV27 -
CASSTTGIHTIYF TGTGCCAGTAGTACTACAGGAATACACACCATATATTTT - TRBJ1-3 TRBV19 -
CASSARTGGNEQFF TGTGCCAGCAGCGCCCGGACAGGGGGTAATGAGCAGTTCTTC - TRBJ2-1 TRBV9 TRBD1
CASSLGAGDSTDTQYF TGTGCCAGCAGCTTAGGTGCAGGGGATAGCACAGATACGCAGTATTTT - TRBJ2-3 TRBV7-9 -
CASSWTVRLEQYF TGTGCCAGCAGCTGGACGGTTCGTCTCGAGCAGTACTTC - TRBJ2-7 TRBV5-5 -
CAGKGPYNEQFF TGTGCCGGGAAAGGCCCCTACAATGAGCAGTTCTTC - TRBJ2-1 TRBV30 -
CASSYQASYTEAFF TGTGCCAGCAGTTATCAGGCGTCATACACTGAAGCTTTCTTT - TRBJ1-1 TRBV6-5 -
CASSLAPGLNHYEQYF TGTGCCAGCAGCTTAGCCCCAGGCTTAAACCACTACGAGCAGTACTTC - TRBJ2-7 TRBV7-9 -
CASSIIGAADEKLFF TGTGCCAGCAGTATTATCGGGGCCGCGGATGAAAAACTGTTTTTT - TRBJ1-4 TRBV27 -
CASSQGLRPLHF TGCGCCAGCAGCCAAGGGCTCCGGCCCCTCCACTTT - TRBJ1-6 TRBV4-3 -
CAIGTGDTYEQYF TGTGCCATCGGCACAGGCGATACCTACGAGCAGTACTTC once TRBJ2-7 TRBV10-3 -
CASSVELFSSGNTIYF TGTGCCAGCAGCGTAGAGCTGTTCTCGTCTGGAAACACCATATATTTT - TRBJ1-3 TRBV9 -
CASSPAGGYEQYF TGTGCCAGCAGCCCCGCCGGGGGTTACGAGCAGTACTTC - TRBJ2-7 TRBV7-2 -
CASSLDGTGVLDGYTF TGTGCCAGCAGCTTAGATGGGACGGGGGTACTTGATGGCTACACCTTC - TRBJ1-2 TRBV11-2 -
CASSQVPQETQYF TGTGCCAGCAGCCAAGTCCCCCAAGAGACCCAGTACTTC - TRBJ2-5 TRBV3-1/TRBV3-2 -
CASSLALGTGNTEAFF TGTGCCAGCAGCTTGGCCCTGGGGACGGGGAACACTGAAGCTTTCTTT - TRBJ1-1 TRBV5-6 -
CASSPLTGGPNEQFF TGTGCCAGCAGCCCCCTGACGGGGGGGCCCAATGAGCAGTTCTTC - TRBJ2-1 TRBV3-1/TRBV3-2 TRBD2
CSVEVPDRTEGAFF TGCAGCGTTGAGGTCCCGGACAGGACCGAGGGAGCTTTCTTT - TRBJ1-1 TRBV29-1 TRBD1
CASSWSNQPQHF TGTGCCAGCAGTTGGAGCAATCAGCCCCAGCATTTT - TRBJ1-5 TRBV27 -